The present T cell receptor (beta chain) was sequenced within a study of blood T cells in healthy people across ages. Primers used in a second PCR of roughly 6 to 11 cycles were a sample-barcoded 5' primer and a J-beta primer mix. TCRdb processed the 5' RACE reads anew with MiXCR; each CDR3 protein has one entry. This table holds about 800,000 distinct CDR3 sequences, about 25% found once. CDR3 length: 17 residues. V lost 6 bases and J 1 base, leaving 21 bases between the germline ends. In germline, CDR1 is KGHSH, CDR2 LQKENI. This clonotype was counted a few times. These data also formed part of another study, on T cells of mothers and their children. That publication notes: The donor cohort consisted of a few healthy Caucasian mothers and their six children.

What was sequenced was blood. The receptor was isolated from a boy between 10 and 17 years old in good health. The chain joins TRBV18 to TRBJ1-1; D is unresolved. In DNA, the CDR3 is TGTGCCAGCTCGGAACAGCCGCCAACCACGTCGAACACTGAAGCTTTCTTT. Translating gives CASSEQPPTTSNTEAFF.